This entry is about one T cell receptor (beta chain). Its antigen remains unidentified. No base quality information exists; no much larger clone differs at one position. This sample was taken from a study of cytomegalovirus exposure and HLA in healthy donors (dated by TCRdb to the late 2010s). Broadly, across the study: According to a later analysis, one platform produced both the 110 or so validation repertoires and the 620 or so repertoires of the first cohort. The study aimed to test whether cataloging public T cell receptors could reveal signatures of past pathogen exposure. To predict cytomegalovirus infection status, the study brought together high-throughput TCR immunosequencing, statistical association of individual TCRs with disease status, and machine learning. Besides the first cohort of under 700 subjects, a separate validation cohort made up of 120 different subjects was used. The research as a whole found: In vitro tests confirmed that a few of the cytomegalovirus-associated TCR beta chains recognize cytomegalovirus antigens. Of the cluster scores, roughly 93% were above 0 in a later analysis, which found that TCRs clustered in the first cohort also tended to co-occur in the 95 to 150 validation repertoires. It was suggested by the authors that the approach could potentially be generalized to other disease states and immunological phenotypes. While some public TCRs were present in many individuals, most TCR sequences turned up only very rarely across donors. The study gave a list of about 160 TCR beta chains associated with cytomegalovirus. Cytomegalovirus status was reported to be diagnosed by the classifier with high specificity and sensitivity in both the original and validation cohorts. The validation cohort had no HLA typing available for a later analysis, so co-occurrence within that cohort was assessed over all 120 or so repertoires.

Library creation used the immunoSEQ multiplex PCR assay. Concerning the study's data processing: To diagnose cytomegalovirus status from the catalog of TCR beta chain sequences, a statistical classification framework was built. Entries here come from immuneACCESS through TCRdb and include only in-frame sequences with V and J called. Some clones fail to appear in such tables; in the studies checked, an unresolved V gene covers under half of the shortfall, and the cause of the remainder is unknown. Clonal size and the V and J genes are those of that table, whereas D and trimming came from the DNA. The sample table shows fewer than 250,000 clones, and more than 75% are seen once. The leading ten clones occupy about 2% of the sample. Trimming accounts for 5 bases at V and 2 bases at J, while the number of junction bases matched to no gene is 7. The CDR1 and CDR2 encoded by the germline V gene (reference sequence) are MNHEY and SMNVEV. From cysteine to phenylalanine, the CDR3 is 15 amino acids long. Only the CDR3 part of the read is kept: 45 bases, read in frame from the first base.

Separate from the roughly 650-subject first cohort, the validation cohort of 95 to 150 subjects was the group to which the donors belonged. Recombination linked TRBV27 to TRBJ1-1, with 8 bases matching TRBD1. Material: PBMCs. The receptor was derived from a woman aged 18 to 35 in good health and CMV-seropositive. The DNA reads TGTGCCAGCAGTCATACAGGGGGTGCTAACACTGAAGCTTTCTTT. The resulting protein is CASSHTGGANTEAFF.